The 10 T cell receptor beta chains below all came from one sample that was sequenced in a study of breast tumors, draining lymph nodes, adjacent tissues. Using its own MiXCR run on the multiplex PCR reads, TCRdb lists one record per CDR3 protein. The sample lists about 200,000 distinct CDR3 sequences; approximately 31% were seen once. Samples came from axillary lymph nodes draining the breast cancer. Sequencing used axillary lymph node tissue. The source is a female donor with breast cancer. Some clones in this sample may be carry-over from other donors' samples.

Notes on this clonotype: The CDR3 ends on some other residue instead of the conserved phenylalanine or tryptophan, so this is likely a read error. J is TRBJ2-5 and V is TRBV7-2, with TRBD1 identical over 8 bases. This CDR3 is built from 14 residues. V trimming: 8 bases; J trimming: 4 bases; junction bases outside the gene matches: 9. Germline CDR1 SGHTA, CDR2 FQGNSA. CDR3: CASCTQGALETQYL. The CDR3 coding sequence is TGTGCCAGCTGCACCCAGGGGGCTTTAGAGACCCAGTACCTC.

The table lists this clonotype with many counts. J is TRBJ2-1 and V is TRBV5-1; tentatively, D is TRBD2 (5 bases). Trimming pared 3 bases from V and 6 bases from J, leaving 16 bases between. The CDR3 covers 15 residues. Looked up from germline, CDR1 is SGHRS and CDR2 is YFSETQ. The CDR3 DNA reads as TGCGCCAGCAGCTCCGCAGCGGCCGGAGTCAATGAGCAGTTCTTC. Protein sequence: CASSSAAAGVNEQFF.

This clonotype was recorded many times. V and J are TRBV18 and TRBJ1-6; 8 nucleotides agree with TRBD1. The CDR3 is 15 amino acids. Germline-derived CDR1 and CDR2 are KGHSH and LQKENI. J gave up 6 bases and V 4 bases, and 5 bases lay outside the gene matches. The CDR3 here is CASSLDRASNSPLHF. The CDR3 coding sequence is TGTGCCAGCTCACTGGACAGGGCCTCTAATTCACCCCTCCACTTT. The full variable domain, completed using reference TRBV18 and TRBJ1-6, is NAGVMQNPRHLVRRRGQEARLRCSPMKGHSHVYWYRQLPEEGLKFMVYLQKENIIDESGMPKERFSAEFPKEGPSILRIQQVVRGDSAAYFCASSLDRASNSPLHFGNGTRLTVT.

Ten or more counts support this clonotype. The genes are TRBV20-1 and TRBJ2-3; D is uncertain. V was clipped by 6 bases and J by 0 bases, with 10 bases between them. Looked up from germline, CDR1 is DFQATT and CDR2 is SNEGSKA (reference sequence). The CDR3 runs to 13 residues. The chain's CDR3 is CSATGRSTDTQYF. The CDR3, as DNA: TGCAGTGCCACGGGTAGAAGCACAGATACGCAGTATTTT.

This clonotype was found many times. V usage is TRBV2 and J usage is TRBJ2-3; TRBD2 matches at 13 bases. Germline CDR1 and CDR2: SNHLY and FYNNEI. CDR3 length equals 16 residues. Unmatched junction bases numbered 4, after V lost 5 bases and J lost 2 bases. The CDR3 DNA is TGTGCCAGCAGTAGACTAGCGGGGGGTCTCACAGATACGCAGTATTTT. It is translated as CASSRLAGGLTDTQYF. Filled out from reference TRBV2 and TRBJ2-3, the complete variable domain reads EPEVTQTPSHQVTQMGQEVILRCVPISNHLYFYWYRQILGQKVEFLVSFYNNEISEKSEIFDDQFSVERPDGSNFTLKIRSTKLEDSAMYFCASSRLAGGLTDTQYFGPGTRLTVL.

This clonotype has only a few counts. This may stem from a read error, because a much larger clone lies one nucleotide away. The rearrangement joins TRBV7-2 to TRBJ2-5; a possible D gene is TRBD1 (6 bases). The length of the CDR3 is 15 residues. CDR1 is SGHTA, CDR2 FQGNSA, per germline. CDR3 loop: CASSLGATGFETQHF. In DNA form, the CDR3 reads TGTGCCAGCAGCTTAGGGGCAACAGGGTTTGAGACCCAGCACTTC. The variable domain in full, with the rest retrieved from reference TRBV7-2 and TRBJ2-5, is GAGVSQSPSNKVTEKGKDVELRCDPISGHTALYWYRQSLGQGLEFLIYFQGNSAPDKSGLPSDRFSAERTGGSVSTLTIQRTQQEDSAVYLCASSLGATGFETQHFGPGTRLLVL.

To note about this clonotype: At one boundary the junction diverges from the germline segment, which might be a read error. The V call is TRBV2, the J call TRBJ1-2; no clear D gene. This CDR3 region has 13 residues. From germline, CDR1 is SNHLY and CDR2 FYNNEI. In nucleotides, the CDR3 is TGTGCCAGCAGTGAAGCGCGGGTGCCCGGCTACGCCTTC. Protein: CASSEARVPGYAF.

There are many counts of this clonotype. The gene calls are TRBV24-1 and TRBJ2-5; 10 nucleotides line up with TRBD2. The CDR3 is made up of 14 amino acids. Germline V gives CDR1 KGHDR, CDR2 SFDVKD. V shed 3 bases and J 5 bases; nucleotides not matched to a gene: 2. Written as DNA, the CDR3 is TGTGCCACCAGTGATGCTAGCGGGAGTGAGACCCAGTACTTC. Amino acids: CATSDASGSETQYF.

This clonotype showed up just a few times. This sequence joins TRBV12-3 or TRBV12-4 and TRBJ1-1; possible D gene TRBD1, 5 bases. V dropped 6 bases and J dropped 1 base, with 9 bases sitting between them. The CDR3 extends over 13 amino acids. This chain's CDR3 is CASSIGQNTEAFF. The CDR3 region has the DNA TGTGCCAGCAGCATTGGACAGAACACTGAAGCTTTCTTT.

This clonotype was detected once. The V call is TRBV6-2 or TRBV6-3, the J call TRBJ1-1, with D uncertain. Germline V gene lookup returns CDR1 MNHEY and CDR2 SVGEGT. The CDR3 runs 11 residues. Between the trimmed V and J ends, which lost 7 bases and 8 bases, there was a span of 11 bases. The CDR3: CASTDVREAFF. CDR3 DNA sequence: TGTGCCAGCACCGACGTTCGGGAAGCTTTCTTT.